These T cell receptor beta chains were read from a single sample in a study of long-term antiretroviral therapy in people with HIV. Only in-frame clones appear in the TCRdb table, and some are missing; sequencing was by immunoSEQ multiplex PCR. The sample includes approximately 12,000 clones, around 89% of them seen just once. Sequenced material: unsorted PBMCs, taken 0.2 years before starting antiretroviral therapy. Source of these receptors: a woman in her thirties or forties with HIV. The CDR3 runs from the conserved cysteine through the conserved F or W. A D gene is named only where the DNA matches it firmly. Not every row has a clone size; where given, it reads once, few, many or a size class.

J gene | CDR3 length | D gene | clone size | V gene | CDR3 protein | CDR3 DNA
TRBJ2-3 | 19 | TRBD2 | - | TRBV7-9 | CASSSPTSGGTIATDTQYF | TGTGCCAGCAGCTCCCCCACTAGCGGGGGGACCATCGCCACAGATACGCAGTATTTT
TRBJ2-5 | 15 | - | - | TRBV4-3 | CASSQEFARRETQYF | TGCGCCAGCAGCCAAGAGTTCGCCAGACGGGAGACCCAGTACTTC
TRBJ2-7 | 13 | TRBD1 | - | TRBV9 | CASSAGTEYEQYF | TGTGCCAGCAGCGCCGGGACAGAATACGAGCAGTACTTC
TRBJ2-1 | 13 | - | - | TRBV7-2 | CASSQRQVHEQFF | TGTGCCAGCAGCCAAAGACAGGTCCATGAGCAGTTCTTC
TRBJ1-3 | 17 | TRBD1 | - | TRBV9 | CASSVSSGTGDRNTIYF | TGTGCCAGCAGCGTCTCCTCCGGGACAGGGGATAGAAACACCATATATTTT
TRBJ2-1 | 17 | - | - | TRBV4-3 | CASSQERDGTFYNEQFF | TGCGCCAGCAGCCAAGAGAGGGACGGGACATTTTACAATGAGCAGTTCTTC
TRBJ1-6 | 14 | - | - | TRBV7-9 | CASSSESYNSPLHF | TGTGCCAGCAGCTCTGAGTCCTATAATTCACCCCTCCACTTT
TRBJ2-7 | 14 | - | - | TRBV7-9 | CASSQDRRAYEQYF | TGTGCCAGCAGCCAAGACAGGAGAGCCTACGAGCAGTACTTC
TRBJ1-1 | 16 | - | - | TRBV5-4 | CASSQDTGTPRGEAFF | TGCGCCAGCAGCCAGGACACCGGGACACCCAGGGGTGAAGCTTTCTTT
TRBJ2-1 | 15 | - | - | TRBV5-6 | CASSLEAGTENEQFF | TGTGCCAGCAGCTTGGAGGCAGGGACTGAGAATGAGCAGTTCTTC
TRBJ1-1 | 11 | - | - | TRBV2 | CASRGDTEAFF | TGTGCCAGCAGGGGGGACACTGAAGCTTTCTTT
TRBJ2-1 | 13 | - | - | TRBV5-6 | CASSRTSYNEQFF | TGTGCCAGCAGCCGTACAAGTTACAATGAGCAGTTCTTC
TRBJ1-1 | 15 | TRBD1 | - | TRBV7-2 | CASTRGGQGAPEAFF | TGTGCCAGCACACGAGGGGGACAGGGGGCCCCTGAAGCTTTCTTT
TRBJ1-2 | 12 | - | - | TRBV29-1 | CSVATGNYGYTF | TGCAGCGTCGCGACGGGAAACTATGGCTACACCTTC
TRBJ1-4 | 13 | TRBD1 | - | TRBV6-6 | CASTGTGVEKLFF | TGTGCCAGCACCGGGACAGGGGTCGAAAAACTGTTTTTT
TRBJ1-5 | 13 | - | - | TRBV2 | CASSDVSNQPQHF | TGTGCCAGCAGTGATGTAAGCAATCAGCCCCAGCATTTT
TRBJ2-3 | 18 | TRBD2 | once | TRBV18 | CASSPFLAGGPGTDTQYF | TGTGCCAGCTCACCATTTCTAGCGGGGGGGCCTGGCACAGATACGCAGTATTTT
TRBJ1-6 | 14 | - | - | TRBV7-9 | CASSLDPGNSPLHF | TGTGCCAGCAGCTTGGACCCGGGGAACTCACCCCTCCACTTT
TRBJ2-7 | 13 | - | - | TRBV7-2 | CASSLYIQYEQYF | TGTGCCAGCAGCTTGTATATTCAGTACGAGCAGTACTTC
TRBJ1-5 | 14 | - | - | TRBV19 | CASSIDDSNQPQHF | TGTGCCAGTAGTATAGACGATAGCAATCAGCCCCAGCATTTT
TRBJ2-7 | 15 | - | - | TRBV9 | CASSVEAGSSYEQYF | TGTGCCAGCAGCGTAGAGGCAGGGTCCTCCTACGAGCAGTACTTC
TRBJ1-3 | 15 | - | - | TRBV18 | CASSPLRTAGNTIYF | TGTGCCAGCTCACCATTGAGGACAGCGGGAAACACCATATATTTT
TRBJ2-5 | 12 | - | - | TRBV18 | CASSPVEETQYF | TGTGCCAGCTCACCAGTCGAAGAGACCCAGTACTTC
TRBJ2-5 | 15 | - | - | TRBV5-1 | CASDLSGSTRETQYF | TGCGCCAGCGACCTTTCGGGTTCGACTCGGGAGACCCAGTACTTC
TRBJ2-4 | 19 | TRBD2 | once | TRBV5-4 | CASSSLGLAGGRAKNIQYF | TGTGCCAGCAGCTCGTTGGGCCTAGCGGGGGGGCGGGCCAAAAACATTCAGTACTTC
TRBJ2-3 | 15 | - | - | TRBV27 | CASNLGSANTDTQYF | TGTGCCAGCAACCTGGGGTCAGCGAACACAGATACGCAGTATTTT